This T cell receptor (beta chain) was sequenced during a study of blood T cell repertoires in COVID-19. About the study: Samples taken during acute and convalescent COVID-19 were collected in the United States, Italy and Spain. PBMCs, B-cell-depleted T cells, or T cells provided the cDNA or gDNA that made up the material.

As originally analysed: Reference gene primer amplification gave estimated nucleated cell counts. Profiled with immunoSEQ multiplex PCR; TCRdb holds only in-frame clones, not every one. The V and J calls and the clone size are those of that table, but D and trimming were determined from the DNA. Among some 69,000 clones listed, roughly 80% were seen once. V shed 3 bases and J shed 2 bases, with 13 bases lying between them. Germline V gene lookup returns CDR1 LNHNV and CDR2 YYDKDF (reference sequence). There are 16 residues in the CDR3. The chain combines TRBV15 with TRBJ2-2; no clear D gene. Sequencing used peripheral blood. The source is an older woman with acute or convalescent COVID-19. CDR3 sequence reads: CATSRWVGGNTGELFF. The CDR3 DNA follows: TGTGCCACCAGCAGGTGGGTAGGCGGCAACACCGGGGAGCTGTTTTTT.